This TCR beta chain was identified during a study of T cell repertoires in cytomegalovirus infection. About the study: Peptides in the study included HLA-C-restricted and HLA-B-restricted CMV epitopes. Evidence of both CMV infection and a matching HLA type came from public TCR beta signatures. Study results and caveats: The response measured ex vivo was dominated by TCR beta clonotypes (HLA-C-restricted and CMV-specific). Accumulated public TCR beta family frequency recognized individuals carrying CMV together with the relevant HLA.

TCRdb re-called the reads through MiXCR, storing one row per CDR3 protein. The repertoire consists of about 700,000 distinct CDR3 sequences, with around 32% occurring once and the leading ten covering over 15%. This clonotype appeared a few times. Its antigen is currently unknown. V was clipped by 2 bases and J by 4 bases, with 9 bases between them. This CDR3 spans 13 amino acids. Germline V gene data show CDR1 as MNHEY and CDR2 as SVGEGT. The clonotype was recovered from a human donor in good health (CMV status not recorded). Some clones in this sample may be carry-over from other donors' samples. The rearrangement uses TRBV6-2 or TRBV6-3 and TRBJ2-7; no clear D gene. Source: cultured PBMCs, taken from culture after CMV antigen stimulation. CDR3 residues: CASSYRHSYEQYF. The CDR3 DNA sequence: TGTGCCAGCAGTTACCGCCATTCGTACGAGCAGTACTTC.